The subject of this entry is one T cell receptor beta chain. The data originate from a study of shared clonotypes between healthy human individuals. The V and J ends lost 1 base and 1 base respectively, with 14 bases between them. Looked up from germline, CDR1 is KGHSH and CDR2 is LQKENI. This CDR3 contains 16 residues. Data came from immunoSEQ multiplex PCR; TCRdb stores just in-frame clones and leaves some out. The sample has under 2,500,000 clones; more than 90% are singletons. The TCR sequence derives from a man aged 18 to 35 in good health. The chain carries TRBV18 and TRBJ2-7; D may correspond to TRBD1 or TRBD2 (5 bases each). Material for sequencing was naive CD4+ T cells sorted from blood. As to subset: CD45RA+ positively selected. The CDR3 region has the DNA TGTGCCAGCTCACCACGTCAGGGTGGCGGGTCCTACGAGCAGTACTTC. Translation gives CASSPRQGGGSYEQYF.